This T cell receptor (beta chain) was identified during a study of T cell responses to AZD1222 COVID-19 vaccine (dated by TCRdb to the early 2020s). For the study in its entirety: Because spike-specific TCR depth and breadth did not differ between the two schedules, AZD1222 recipients who got a second dose at roughly 4 weeks were pooled with those who got a second dose at roughly 12 weeks. A total of 233 trial participants underwent TCR sequencing, of whom around 200 received two doses of AZD1222 and about 25 received two doses of the MenACWY control vaccine. Enrollment into the trials was organized by age into subgroups of 18-55, 56-69 and 70-plus years, and those subgroups contained roughly 140, 27 and 60 TCR-sequenced participants, respectively. Study-wide conclusions, independent of this receptor: CD4 TCRs associated with the vaccine covered the entire spike protein, and the dominant responses were in regions 160-218 and 743-854. Conclusions about previously exposed vaccinees are limited because only six or seven AZD1222 recipients were SARS-CoV-2 seropositive at baseline. Reportedly, close to half of the unique spike-specific TCRs recognized epitopes lying outside the regions that are mutated in the B.1.351 and B.1.1.7 variants. No day 14 peak-response samples were available, so repertoires were characterized only after the peak T cell response. Participants were mostly white British and included more females than males, and it was suggested by the authors that clonal diversity may have been underestimated. After two AZD1222 doses, both the breadth and the depth of spike-specific TCRs were significantly higher than at day 0 and than in MenACWY recipients. The 56-69-year group was small, and its depth increase did not reach significance, likely because of low power.

The CDR3 regions of human TCRbeta chains were analyzed by immunosequencing. Processing in the source paper ran as follows. TCRs in the repertoires were matched against a reference library of SARS-CoV-2-specific TCRs that had been generated with the MIRA antigen-specificity platform. Breadth was defined as the fraction of unique TCRs that were SARS-CoV-2-associated, and depth was defined as the fraction of total T cells that were SARS-CoV-2-associated. Using the MIRA data, each spike-specific TCR was mapped to the spike region that the TCR reacts to and placed in a CD4 or CD8 class. Log10-transformed breadth and depth values were compared by one-way ANOVA with Sidak's multiple comparisons tests. Sourced from immuneACCESS, this table was stored by TCRdb with only in-frame sequences that have V and J called. A share of the clones is absent; for the studies checked, an unresolved V gene accounts for under half, and the remainder has no known explanation. V and J calls and clone size are those listed in that table; D and trimming were worked out from the DNA. This sample comprises 110,000 or so clones, 70% to 90% of them detected only once. Of the sample, roughly 3% falls within the top ten clones.

Points on this clone: This receptor's antigen is unknown. No base qualities exist here, and no much larger clone lies one base off it.

According to the germline V gene (reference sequence), CDR1 reads GTSNPN and CDR2 reads SVGIG. At the junction V is shortened by 8 bases and J by 4 bases, with 11 bases in between. The CDR3 runs 11 residues from the cysteine to the phenylalanine. This entry keeps only the CDR3 DNA: 33 bases, framed from base 1. Read against the paper, the sample's time point label means: baseline before first vaccination. Vaccinee samples came from UK trials COV001 and COV002, including a single-blind randomized controlled phase 2/3 trial of AZD1222 (ChAdOx1 nCoV-19) in healthy adults. For TCRbeta chain sequencing, PBMC samples from trial participants were taken at day 0 and at day 28 after the second dose.

Here the chain combines TRBV30 and TRBJ1-2; no D gene can be assigned with confidence. Sequencing was performed on peripheral blood, taken on day 0 of AZD1222 vaccination. The sequence came from an adult in good health. The CDR3 region has the sequence CAAGQTYGYTF. The nucleotides read TGTGCCGCAGGCCAAACCTATGGCTACACCTTC.